This T cell receptor beta chain was profiled in a study of blood T cell repertoires in COVID-19. About the study: COVID-19 samples collected from the United States, Italy and Spain covered acute and convalescent phases. Sources were T cells, B-cell-depleted T cells, or PBMCs; the material itself was cDNA or gDNA.

In the authors' methods: Reference gene primer amplification gave estimated nucleated cell counts. Assay: immunoSEQ multiplex PCR; the TCRdb copy retains only in-frame clones and omits some. That table is the source of V, J and clone size, and D and trimming were worked out from the DNA. The sample includes about 260,000 clones, about 88% of them seen just once. The CDR3 extends over 13 amino acids. The germline V gene encodes CDR1 LNHDA and CDR2 SQIVND (reference sequence). The V and J ends lost 10 bases and 0 bases respectively, with 12 bases between them. J is TRBJ1-1 and V is TRBV19, with a tentative D call TRBD1 (6 bases). Sequenced material: peripheral blood. The TCR was taken from a man in his fifties or sixties who had recovered from COVID-19. In DNA, the CDR3 is TGTGCCACCGAGGACAGAATGAACACTGAAGCTTTCTTT. Amino acid sequence: CATEDRMNTEAFF.